This entry features one T cell receptor beta chain sequence. The antigen remains undetermined. The data originate from a study of beta chain features in type 1 diabetes. Whole-study findings and limits: Cells carrying high TCR expression could end up over-represented when cDNA is sequenced.

The CDR3 is 13 amino acids. Germline V gives CDR1 LNHNV, CDR2 YYDKDF (reference sequence). With 6 bases removed from V and 2 bases from J, the gap between germline ends came to 9 bases. Since all of the isolated RNA was reverse transcribed, expressed TCRB transcripts were what got sequenced. Sequenced by immunoSEQ multiplex PCR; TCRdb stores in-frame clones only, minus some. The sample carries around 180,000 clones, approximately 13% recorded once. The sample comprised central memory CD4+ T cells from blood. The rearrangement uses TRBV15 and TRBJ2-3; tentatively, D is TRBD2 (5 bases). The receptor was derived from a woman under 30 in good health. CDR3 DNA: TGTGCCACCAGAAGACGGGACACAGATACGCAGTATTTT. Translating it yields CATRRRDTDTQYF. The full variable domain, in which reference TRBV15 and TRBJ2-3 provide the parts outside the CDR3, is DAMVIQNPRYQVTQFGKPVTLSCSQTLNHNVMYWYQQKSSQAPKLLFHYYDKDFNNEADTPDNFQSRRPNTSFCFLDIRSPGLGDTAMYLCATRRRDTDTQYFGPGTRLTVL.